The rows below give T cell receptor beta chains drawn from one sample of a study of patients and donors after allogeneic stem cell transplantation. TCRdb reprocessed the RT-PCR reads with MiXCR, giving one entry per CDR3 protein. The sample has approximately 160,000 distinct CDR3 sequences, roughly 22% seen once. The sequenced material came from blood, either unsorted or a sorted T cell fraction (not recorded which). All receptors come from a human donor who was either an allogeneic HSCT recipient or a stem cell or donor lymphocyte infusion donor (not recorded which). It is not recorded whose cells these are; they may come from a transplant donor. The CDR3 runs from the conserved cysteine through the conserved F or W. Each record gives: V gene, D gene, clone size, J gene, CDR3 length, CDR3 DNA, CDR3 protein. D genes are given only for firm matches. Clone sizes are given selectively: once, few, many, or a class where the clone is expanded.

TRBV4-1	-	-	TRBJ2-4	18	TGCGCCAGCAGCCAAGCCCTCCCCGACTCTCTAGCCAAAAACATTCAGTACTTC	CASSQALPDSLAKNIQYF
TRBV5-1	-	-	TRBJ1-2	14	TGCGCCAGCAGCTTGGCCTGGGAGACAGGTGGCTACACCTTC	CASSLAWETGGYTF
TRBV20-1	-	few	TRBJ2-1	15	TGCAGTGCTAGAGATCGTGTCTCTCTGGTGAATGAGCAGTTCTTC	CSARDRVSLVNEQFF
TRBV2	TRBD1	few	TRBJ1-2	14	TGTGCCAAAGCAATGGGACAGGGGGCTGTTGGCTACACCTTC	CAKAMGQGAVGYTF
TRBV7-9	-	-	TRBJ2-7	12	TGTGCCAGCAGCTTAGCAGGTGGAGAGCAGTACTTC	CASSLAGGEQYF
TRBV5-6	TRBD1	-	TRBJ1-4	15	TGTGCCAGCAGCGCCTCGGACAGGGGGCAGGAAAAACTGTTTTTT	CASSASDRGQEKLFF
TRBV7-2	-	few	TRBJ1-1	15	TGTGCCAGCAGCTTAGAGACATGGGCCGACACTGAAGCTTTCTTT	CASSLETWADTEAFF
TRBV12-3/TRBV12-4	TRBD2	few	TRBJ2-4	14	TGTGCCAGCACCCTGGGAGGGACCAAAAACATTCAGTACTTC	CASTLGGTKNIQYF
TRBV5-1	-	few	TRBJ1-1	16	TGCGCCAGCACCTGGTACGGTGGGGGAATGAACACTGAAGCTTTCTTT	CASTWYGGGMNTEAFF
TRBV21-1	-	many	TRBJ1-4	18	TGTGCCAGCAGCACAATCCCAGCTGGACCGCTAACTAATGAAAAACTGTTTTTT	CASSTIPAGPLTNEKLFF
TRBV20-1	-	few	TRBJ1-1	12	TGCAGTGCTAGGGAGGGGAGCACTGAAGCTTTCTTT	CSAREGSTEAFF
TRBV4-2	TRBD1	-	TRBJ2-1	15	TGTGCCAGCAGCCAAACATGGGACAGATCGGAGAAGCAGTTCTTC	CASSQTWDRSEKQFF
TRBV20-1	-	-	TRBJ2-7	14	TGCAGTGCTACCGACAGAACGGGGCCCTACGAGCAGTACTTC	CSATDRTGPYEQYF
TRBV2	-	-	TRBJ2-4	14	TGTGCCAGCAGTCCCCTAGCCGCCAAAAACATTCAGTACTTC	CASSPLAAKNIQYF
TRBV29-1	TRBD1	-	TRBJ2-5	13	TGCAGCGTCAGGGGGCAGGGAAAAGAGACCCAGTACTTC	CSVRGQGKETQYF
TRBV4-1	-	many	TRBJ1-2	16	TGCGCCAGCAGCCATCCTGGACAGATAATACCCTATGGCTACACCTTC	CASSHPGQIIPYGYTF
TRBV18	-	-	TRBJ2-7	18	TGTGCCAGCTCACCACCGAACTTACTTCGGACTGACTCCTACGAGCAGTACTTC	CASSPPNLLRTDSYEQYF
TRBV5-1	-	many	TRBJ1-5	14	TGCGCCAGCAGCTTATATACAGGGTATCAGCCCCAGCATTTT	CASSLYTGYQPQHF
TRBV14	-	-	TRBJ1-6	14	TGTGCCAGCAGCCGTTTGGAGGGGGGCTCACCCCTCCACTTT	CASSRLEGGSPLHF
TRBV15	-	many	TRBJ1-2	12	TGTGCCACCAGCAGAGATGGAGAGGGCTACACCTTC	CATSRDGEGYTF
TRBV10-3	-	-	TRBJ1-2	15	TGTGCCATCAGTGAACCAATCTCGATGAACTATGGCTACACCTTC	CAISEPISMNYGYTF
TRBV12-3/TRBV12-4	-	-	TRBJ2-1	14	TGTGCCAGCAGTTTTCTAGGTCGGTACAATGAGCAGTTCTTC	CASSFLGRYNEQFF
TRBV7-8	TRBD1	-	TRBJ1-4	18	TGTGCCAGCAGCTTAGATCGCTCGGCCGGGACAGGGAATGAAAAACTGTTTTTT	CASSLDRSAGTGNEKLFF
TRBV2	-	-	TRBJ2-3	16	TGTGCCAGCATGACAAGGACTAATCGCTTTGGAGATACGCAGTATTTT	CASMTRTNRFGDTQYF
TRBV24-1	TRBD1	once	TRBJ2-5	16	TGTGCCACCAGTGATTTGTCAGGGGGCATTAGAGAGACCCAGTACTTC	CATSDLSGGIRETQYF
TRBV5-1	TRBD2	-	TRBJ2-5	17	TGCGCCAGCAGCCCGAACATGACTAGCGGGAGGCAAGAGACCCAGTACTTC	CASSPNMTSGRQETQYF
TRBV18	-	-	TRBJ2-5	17	TGTGCCAGCTCACCATGGCCACAGGCCACGGGGAAAGAGACCCAGTACTTC	CASSPWPQATGKETQYF
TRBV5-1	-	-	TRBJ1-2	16	TGCGCCAGCAGCTTGGTGGGTAGGGATATCGACTATGGCTACACCTTC	CASSLVGRDIDYGYTF
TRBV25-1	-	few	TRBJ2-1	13	TGTGCCAGCAGTGAAATTCTCGACAATGAGCAGTTCTTC	CASSEILDNEQFF
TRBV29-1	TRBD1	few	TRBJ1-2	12	TGCAGCGACCGGGACAGCATTTATGGCTACACCTTC	CSDRDSIYGYTF
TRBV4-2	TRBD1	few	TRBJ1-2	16	TGTGCCAGCAGCCAACAGAGACAGGGAAGTAGCTATGGCTACACCTTC	CASSQQRQGSSYGYTF
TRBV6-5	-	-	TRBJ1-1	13	TGTGCCAGCAGTTCGGCGGCGGAGACTGAAGCTTTCTTT	CASSSAAETEAFF
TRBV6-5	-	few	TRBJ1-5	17	TGTGCCAGCAGTTACTCGAGGCCAGTATTGAGCAATCAGCCCCAGCATTTT	CASSYSRPVLSNQPQHF
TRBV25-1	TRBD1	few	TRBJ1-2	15	TGTGCCAGCTCTGAGGGGACAGGGGGCCACTATGGCTACACCTTC	CASSEGTGGHYGYTF
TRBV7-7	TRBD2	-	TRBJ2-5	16	TGTGCTAGCAGCCACGGACTAGCGGGAGTGGAAGAGACCCAGTACTTC	CASSHGLAGVEETQYF
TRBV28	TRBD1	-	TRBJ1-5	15	TGTGCCAGCAGCCTGACAGGGATCAGCAATCAGCCCCAGCATTTT	CASSLTGISNQPQHF
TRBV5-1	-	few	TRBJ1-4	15	TGCGCCAGCAGCTTGGGGGCACCTACTAATGAAAAACTGTTTTTT	CASSLGAPTNEKLFF
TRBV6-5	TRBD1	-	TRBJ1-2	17	TGTGCCAGCAGTCCCGACCGATTGGACAGGGGGTTTAATGGCTACACCTTC	CASSPDRLDRGFNGYTF
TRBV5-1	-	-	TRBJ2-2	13	TGCGCCAGCAGGGGGCAGAACACCGGGGAGCTGTTTTTT	CASRGQNTGELFF
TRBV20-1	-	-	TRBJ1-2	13	TGCAGTGCTAGTTCAATGCAATTGGGAGGCTACACCTTC	CSASSMQLGGYTF
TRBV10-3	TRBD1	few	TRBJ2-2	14	TGTGCCATCACGGGGACAGAGAACACCGGGGAGCTGTTTTTT	CAITGTENTGELFF
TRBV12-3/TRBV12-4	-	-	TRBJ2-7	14	TGTGCCAGCAGTTTACTAAAAGCCTCCTACGAGCAGTACTTC	CASSLLKASYEQYF